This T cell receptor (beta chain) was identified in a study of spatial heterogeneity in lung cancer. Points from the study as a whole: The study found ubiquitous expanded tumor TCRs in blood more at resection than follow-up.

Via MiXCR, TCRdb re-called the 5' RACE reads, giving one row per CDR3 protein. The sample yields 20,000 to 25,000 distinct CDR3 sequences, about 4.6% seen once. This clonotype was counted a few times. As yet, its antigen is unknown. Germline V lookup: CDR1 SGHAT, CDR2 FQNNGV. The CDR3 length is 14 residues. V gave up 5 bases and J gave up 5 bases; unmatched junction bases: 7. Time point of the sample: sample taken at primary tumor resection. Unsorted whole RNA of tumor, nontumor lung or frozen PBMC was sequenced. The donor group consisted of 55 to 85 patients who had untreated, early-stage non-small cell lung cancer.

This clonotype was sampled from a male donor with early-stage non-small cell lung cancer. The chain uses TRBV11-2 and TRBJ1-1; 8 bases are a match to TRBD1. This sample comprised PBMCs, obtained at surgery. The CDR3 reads CASSLAGGRTEAFF. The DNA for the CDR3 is TGTGCCAGCAGCCTCGCAGGGGGCCGGACTGAAGCTTTCTTT.